The 24 T cell receptor beta chains presented below share a single source sample, sequenced in a study of blood T cell repertoires in COVID-19. Measured with immunoSEQ multiplex PCR; TCRdb has only the in-frame clones, and not every one. The sample lists about 59,000 clones, around nine tenths seen once, with around a sixth in the top ten. Sequencing input: peripheral blood. The receptors stem from a man at least 80 years old with acute or convalescent COVID-19.

This clone was detected only once. The rearrangement links TRBV19 to TRBJ1-5; D gene unclear. This CDR3 region has 15 residues. Trimming left V 3 bases short and J 3 bases short, with 12 bases between. Germline V gene lookup returns CDR1 LNHDA and CDR2 SQIVND (reference sequence). CDR3 in amino acids: CASSMGNSPNQPQHF. CDR3 DNA sequence: TGTGCCAGTAGTATGGGTAATAGCCCCAATCAGCCCCAGCATTTT.

CDR3 sequence (DNA): TGTGCCAGCAGTGATCGAGGACACCCTGAAAAACTGTTTTTT. It is translated as CASSDRGHPEKLFF. The gene calls are TRBV6-1 and TRBJ1-4, with D possibly TRBD1 on 5 matching bases. Germline-derived CDR1 and CDR2 are MNHNS and SASEGT. The CDR3 runs 14 residues. The V end was cut by 3 bases, the J end by 7 bases, with 12 bases between.

The chain links TRBV7-2 to TRBJ2-7; 7 bases map to TRBD1. CDR3 size: 13 residues. Germline CDR1 and CDR2: SGHTA and FQGNSA. Trimming at V came to 5 bases and at J to 5 bases, leaving 6 bases not matched to a gene. CDR3 bases: TGTGCCAGCAGCGTAAAGACAGGGAACGAGCAGTACTTC. It yields the protein CASSVKTGNEQYF.

J is TRBJ2-7 and V is TRBV29-1, with TRBD1 identical over 7 bases. The junction had 3 bases not matched to a gene; V was cut back by 4 bases and J by 3 bases. This CDR3 comprises 12 residues. Germline CDR1 and CDR2: SQVTM and ANQGSEA. CDR3 bases: TGCAGCGTTGGGGGACAGTTCTACGAGCAGTACTTC. Translated: CSVGGQFYEQYF.

The rearrangement joins TRBV19 to TRBJ2-7; maybe TRBD1 (6 bases). Germline CDR1 reads LNHDA; CDR2 reads SQIVND (reference sequence). The V end lost 5 bases, the J end lost 2 bases, and 13 bases lay between the germline ends. The CDR3 consists of 14 residues. The CDR3 coding sequence is TGTGCCAGTAGTTCTTCGGACAGACCCTACGAGCAGTACTTC. It translates to CASSSSDRPYEQYF.

J is TRBJ2-7 and V is TRBV3-1 (or the pseudogene TRBV3-2); TRBD2 might be the D (5 bases). Germline CDR1 LGHDT, CDR2 YNNKEL (reference sequence). V shed 1 base and J shed 4 bases, with 14 bases lying between them. The CDR3 is 15 amino acids. This CDR3 is CASSQAAGGEYEQYF. CDR3 sequence (DNA): TGTGCCAGCAGCCAAGCGGCAGGAGGAGAGTACGAGCAGTACTTC.

The J gene is TRBJ1-2, the V gene TRBV19; 7 nucleotides align to TRBD1. This CDR3 comprises 14 residues. The J segment lost 6 bases and the V segment lost 7 bases, leaving 11 bases of the junction unmatched. CDR1 is LNHDA and CDR2 is SQIVND in the germline V gene (reference sequence). The CDR3 DNA follows: TGTGCCAGTAAGATAGGAGGGGGCCAACATGGCTACACCTTC. Translation: CASKIGGGQHGYTF.

The chain uses TRBV27 and TRBJ2-7; perhaps TRBD2 as D (6 bases). CDR3 length: 14 amino acids. CDR1 is MNHEY and CDR2 is SMNVEV in the germline V gene (reference sequence). V lost 1 base and J lost 12, with 19 bases in between. CDR3 residues: CASSLWRGRVGRYF. The CDR3 DNA reads as TGTGCCAGCAGTTTATGGCGGGGCAGGGTTGGCAGGTACTTC.

The V call is TRBV28, the J call TRBJ1-2, with 7 bases that match TRBD1. V was pared by 6 bases and J by 8 bases, with 15 bases of the junction left unmatched. Germline lookup yields CDR1 MDHEN and CDR2 SYDVKM. This CDR3 contains 15 residues. The CDR3 protein is CASSQPLGGTEGYTF. The CDR3, as DNA: TGTGCCAGCAGCCAACCCCTAGGCGGGACAGAGGGCTACACCTTC.

V gene TRBV5-1 combines with J gene TRBJ2-7, with a weak D call TRBD1 (5 bases). The CDR3 runs 15 residues. The V and J ends lost 0 bases and 6 bases respectively, with 16 bases between them. Germline V gives CDR1 SGHRS, CDR2 YFSETQ. CDR3 coding DNA: TGCGCCAGCAGCTTGGCCGGGCAGGGAAAGGGCGAGCAGTACTTC. Protein: CASSLAGQGKGEQYF.

This chain uses TRBV7-9 with TRBJ2-3; a weak D match, TRBD2 (6 bases). CDR1 is SEHNR and CDR2 is FQNEAQ in the germline V gene (reference sequence). The length of the CDR3 is 15 residues. V shed 4 bases and J shed 4 bases, with 15 bases lying between them. CDR3 bases: TGTGCCAGCAGCTCCTGGACTAAATCCGCAGATACGCAGTATTTT. Its translation is CASSSWTKSADTQYF.

The chain recombines TRBV10-3 with TRBJ2-3, with D perhaps TRBD2 (7 bases). The CDR3 length is 12 residues. The V gene lost 4 bases and the J gene lost 6 bases, with 8 bases spanning the gap. The V gene's germline CDR1 is ENHRY and CDR2 SYGVKD. The CDR3 region is CAISAGGDTQYF. As DNA, the CDR3 is TGTGCCATCAGTGCGGGGGGCGATACGCAGTATTTT.

This sequence joins TRBV29-1 and TRBJ2-1; weak D call: TRBD2 (6 bases). CDR1 and CDR2 (germline): SQVTM, ANQGSEA. V shed 6 bases and J shed 2 bases, with 14 bases lying between them. The CDR3 loop spans 14 amino acids. The CDR3 protein is CSVEGSGPYNEQFF. The CDR3, as DNA: TGCAGCGTCGAGGGTAGCGGACCCTACAATGAGCAGTTCTTC.

The genes are TRBV18 and TRBJ2-7; the match to TRBD1 covers 7 bases. This CDR3 has 17 residues. The germline V gene encodes CDR1 KGHSH and CDR2 LQKENI. Trimming removed 2 bases from V and 5 bases from J; junction bases left unmatched: 15. Here the CDR3 reads CASSPGTRTGGLHEQYF. CDR3 coding DNA: TGTGCCAGCTCACCAGGTACGAGGACAGGAGGCCTCCACGAGCAGTACTTC.

Only one count was recorded for this clone. The rearrangement uses TRBV27 and TRBJ1-4, with a possible D match to TRBD1 (6 bases). The CDR3 sequence is 15 residues long. The ends were cut back, 7 bases at V and 2 bases at J, with 14 bases in the middle. The germline V gene has CDR1 MNHEY and CDR2 SMNVEV (reference sequence). CDR3 amino acids: CASTPQGRTNEKLFF. As DNA, the CDR3 is TGTGCCAGCACCCCCCAGGGGCGGACTAATGAAAAACTGTTTTTT.

The chain combines TRBV19 with TRBJ2-3; maybe TRBD2 (6 bases). The V gene lost 6 bases and the J gene lost 5 bases, with 18 bases spanning the gap. The length of the CDR3 is 15 residues. From germline, CDR1 is LNHDA and CDR2 SQIVND (reference sequence). DNA of the CDR3: TGTGCCAGTAGACGCCTCGGAGGGGCCAAAGATACGCAGTATTTT. This sequence encodes CASRRLGGAKDTQYF.

This rearrangement joins TRBV20-1 to TRBJ1-2; the match to TRBD1 covers 7 bases. The trim removed 3 bases at V and 1 base at J, leaving 8 bases unmatched. The CDR3 is made up of 15 amino acids. Germline V gene data show CDR1 as DFQATT and CDR2 as SNEGSKA (reference sequence). The CDR3 protein is CSASFPGGDNYGYTF. CDR3 bases: TGCAGTGCTAGTTTCCCAGGGGGAGATAACTATGGCTACACCTTC.

This sequence joins TRBV30 and TRBJ1-1; D may be TRBD1 (5 bases). Germline CDR1 GTSNPN, CDR2 SVGIG (reference sequence). CDR3 length: 15 amino acids. The V gene lost 4 bases and the J gene lost 1 base, with 16 bases spanning the gap. Here the CDR3 DNA reads TGTGCCTGGACCCCGGGCGGGGCTGGGAACACTGAAGCTTTCTTT. The encoded protein is CAWTPGGAGNTEAFF.

The J gene is TRBJ1-6, the V gene TRBV10-3; the D is unclear. Germline values: CDR1 ENHRY, CDR2 SYGVKD. The germline V and J ends were trimmed by 11 bases and 8 bases, with 16 bases remaining between them. The CDR3 contains 13 residues. In nucleotides, the CDR3 is TGTGCCGCGCGGGAGACGGACTATTCACCCCTCCACTTT. Translated: CAARETDYSPLHF.

The table lists this clone with a few counts. This chain uses TRBV30 with TRBJ2-3; D might be TRBD1 (5 bases). With 2 bases removed from V and 4 bases from J, the gap between germline ends came to 7 bases. Germline CDR1 and CDR2: GTSNPN and SVGIG (reference sequence). CDR3 size: 12 residues. CDR3: CAWSPGSDTQYF. DNA of the CDR3: TGTGCCTGGAGTCCAGGGTCAGATACGCAGTATTTT.

This chain uses TRBV5-6 with TRBJ2-2; no firm D call. The germline CDR1 and CDR2 sequences are SGHDT and YYEEEE. Trimming shortened V by 0 bases and J by 9 bases, and 15 bases separated the two germline ends. This CDR3 has 15 residues. For the CDR3, the DNA is TGTGCCAGCAGCTTGGGGATACCCCAGCGCTGGGAGCTGTTTTTT. Its translation is CASSLGIPQRWELFF. The full variable domain, completed using reference TRBV5-6 and TRBJ2-2, is DAGVTQSPTHLIKTRGQQVTLRCSPKSGHDTVSWYQQALGQGPQFIFQYYEEEERQRGNFPDRFSGHQFPNYSSELNVNALLLGDSALYLCASSLGIPQRWELFFGEGSRLTVL.

The chain is built from TRBV16 and TRBJ1-1; no reliable D call. This CDR3 spans 16 amino acids. Germline CDR1 reads KGHSY; CDR2 reads FQNENV. V gave up 0 bases and J gave up 0 bases, with 11 bases separating them. The CDR3 spells CASSQSGQVLNTEAFF. Here the CDR3 DNA reads TGTGCCAGCAGCCAATCAGGTCAGGTCCTGAACACTGAAGCTTTCTTT.

V is TRBV7-8 and J is TRBJ2-1, with D unresolved. Germline-derived CDR1 and CDR2 are SGHVS and FQNEAQ. V was clipped by 5 bases and J by 0 bases, with 8 bases between them. This CDR3 region has 14 residues. In DNA form, the CDR3 reads TGTGCCAGCAGCGGCACAAACTCCTACAATGAGCAGTTCTTC. Translating gives CASSGTNSYNEQFF.

The genes are TRBV6-5 and TRBJ1-2; 8 nucleotides match TRBD1. The CDR3 has 12 amino acids. CDR1 and CDR2 (germline): MNHEY, SVGAGI. J lost 6 bases, V lost 6 bases, and 3 bases had no gene match. The DNA for the CDR3 is TGTGCCAGCAGCCCGACAGGGGATGGCTACACCTTC. Its translation: CASSPTGDGYTF.